The clone carrying this T cell receptor (beta chain) was recorded once. This specimen comes from a study of control samples from healthy donors and cancer patients. Here immunoSEQ multiplex PCR was the method, and the copy in TCRdb shows in-frame clones only, minus some. The table shows around 150,000 clones, with roughly 94% occurring only once. V gave up 5 bases and J gave up 3 bases, with 17 bases separating them. Germline loops: CDR1 LNHDA, CDR2 SQIVND (reference sequence). CDR3 length: 15 amino acids. Sample: blood. The clonotype comes from a woman aged 40 to 50 in good health. The chain combines TRBV19 with TRBJ2-7; D may be TRBD1 (7 bases). The CDR3: CASSLTGDSLYEQYF. As DNA, the CDR3 is TGTGCCAGTAGTTTAACAGGGGACTCCCTCTACGAGCAGTACTTC.